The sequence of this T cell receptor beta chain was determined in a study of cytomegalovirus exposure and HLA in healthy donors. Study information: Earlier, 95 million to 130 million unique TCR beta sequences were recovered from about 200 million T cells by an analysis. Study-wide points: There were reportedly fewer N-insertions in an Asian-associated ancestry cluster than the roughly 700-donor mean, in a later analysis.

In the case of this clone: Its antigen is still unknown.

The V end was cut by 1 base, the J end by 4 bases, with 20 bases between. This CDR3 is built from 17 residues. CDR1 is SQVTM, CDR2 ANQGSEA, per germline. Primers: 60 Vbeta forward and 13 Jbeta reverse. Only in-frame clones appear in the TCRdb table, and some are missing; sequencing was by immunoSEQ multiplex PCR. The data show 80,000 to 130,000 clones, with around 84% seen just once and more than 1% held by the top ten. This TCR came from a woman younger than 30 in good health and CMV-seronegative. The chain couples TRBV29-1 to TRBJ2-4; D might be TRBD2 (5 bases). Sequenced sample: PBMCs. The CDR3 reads CSVEAGWPARGKNIQYF. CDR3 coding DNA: TGCAGCGTTGAAGCGGGATGGCCGGCTAGAGGTAAAAACATTCAGTACTTC.